Presented here are 9 T cell receptor beta chains from one specimen sequenced in a study of T-cell memory formation after mild COVID-19. TCRdb passed the 5' RACE reads through MiXCR, listing each CDR3 protein once. The repertoire consists of roughly 110,000 distinct CDR3 sequences, with over 15% occurring once and the leading ten covering 28%. Sample: PBMCs or a T cell subset sorted from them (not recorded which). These TCRs come from an adult woman who had mild COVID-19 (a few samples of this study predate the infection). Cell type and time point are not known.

By its share, this clonotype is medium-sized. The V gene is TRBV2, the J gene TRBJ2-1; no firm D call. V was cut by 5 bases and J by 4 bases, with 9 bases left in between. Germline V gene lookup returns CDR1 SNHLY and CDR2 FYNNEI. The CDR3 extends over 13 amino acids. The CDR3 here is CASSSSEYNEQFF. Here the CDR3 DNA reads TGTGCCAGCAGTAGTTCCGAATACAATGAGCAGTTCTTC.

This chain connects TRBV27 to TRBJ2-4; D possibly matches TRBD1 or TRBD2 (7 bases each). Germline V gives CDR1 MNHEY, CDR2 SMNVEV (reference sequence). The CDR3 extends over 15 amino acids. The ends were cut back, 7 bases at V and 10 bases at J, with 23 bases in the middle. The CDR3 reads CASITFGEGAWIQYF. CDR3 DNA sequence: TGTGCCAGCATAACCTTCGGGGAGGGGGCCTGGATTCAGTACTTC.

This clonotype appeared a few times. This sequence joins TRBV7-9 and TRBJ1-3; D is uncertain. The CDR3 length is 13 residues. With 2 bases removed from V and 8 bases from J, the gap between germline ends came to 10 bases. Germline V gene lookup returns CDR1 SEHNR and CDR2 FQNEAQ (reference sequence). The CDR3 sequence: CASSLLGRDTIYF. The CDR3 bases are TGTGCCAGCAGCTTATTAGGTCGGGACACCATATATTTT.

The chain combines TRBV6-1 with TRBJ2-3, with 9 bases fitting TRBD2. The CDR3 is made up of 17 amino acids. V trimming: 5 bases; J trimming: 1 base; junction bases outside the gene matches: 10. CDR1 is MNHNS, CDR2 SASEGT, per germline. The CDR3 DNA follows: TGTGCCAGCAGTCCTCCCTTAGCGGGGGAAGGCACAGATACGCAGTATTTT. It is translated as CASSPPLAGEGTDTQYF.

This chain uses TRBV20-1 with TRBJ2-3; 8 bases align to TRBD2. This CDR3 is built from 12 residues. V lost 6 bases and J lost 11; bases outside the gene matches: 10. Per germline, CDR1 DFQATT and CDR2 SNEGSKA (reference sequence). CDR3 sequence reads: CSASPGTRLQYF. DNA of the CDR3: TGCAGTGCCTCCCCCGGGACTAGGCTGCAGTATTTT.

In this sample, this clonotype turned up a few times. V gene TRBV4-2 combines with J gene TRBJ2-3; tentatively, D is TRBD2 (6 bases). Germline-derived CDR1 and CDR2 are LGHNA and YNFKEQ. V was clipped by 4 bases and J by 2 bases, with 13 bases between them. The CDR3 is 15 residues long. The CDR3 loop reads CASSPGTGDTDTQYF. The CDR3 DNA sequence: TGTGCCAGCAGCCCCGGGACTGGAGACACAGATACGCAGTATTTT.

This clonotype was detected ten times or more. This chain links TRBV12-3 or TRBV12-4 with TRBJ2-4; D might be TRBD2 (6 bases). The V end lost 5 bases, the J end lost 11 bases, and 10 bases lay between the germline ends. This CDR3 is 11 amino acids long. The CDR3 is CASSPGGVQYF. The DNA for the CDR3 is TGTGCCAGCAGTCCAGGCGGGGTTCAGTACTTC.

This clonotype showed up just a few times. V and J are TRBV27 and TRBJ2-5; D perhaps matches TRBD2 (5 bases). The CDR3 contains 12 residues. Germline V gene lookup returns CDR1 MNHEY and CDR2 SMNVEV (reference sequence). The V end lost 8 bases, the J end lost 5 bases, and 12 bases lay between the germline ends. The CDR3 loop is CASQGSTETQYF. The CDR3 DNA is TGTGCCAGCCAAGGGAGTACTGAGACCCAGTACTTC.

The chain couples TRBV27 to TRBJ1-4; D is ambiguous. This CDR3 has 15 residues. The V and J ends lost 1 base and 8 bases respectively, with 14 bases between them. Germline values: CDR1 MNHEY, CDR2 SMNVEV (reference sequence). The CDR3 reads CASSLFGSGWEKLFF. For the CDR3, the DNA is TGTGCCAGCAGTTTATTTGGCAGCGGTTGGGAAAAACTGTTTTTT.